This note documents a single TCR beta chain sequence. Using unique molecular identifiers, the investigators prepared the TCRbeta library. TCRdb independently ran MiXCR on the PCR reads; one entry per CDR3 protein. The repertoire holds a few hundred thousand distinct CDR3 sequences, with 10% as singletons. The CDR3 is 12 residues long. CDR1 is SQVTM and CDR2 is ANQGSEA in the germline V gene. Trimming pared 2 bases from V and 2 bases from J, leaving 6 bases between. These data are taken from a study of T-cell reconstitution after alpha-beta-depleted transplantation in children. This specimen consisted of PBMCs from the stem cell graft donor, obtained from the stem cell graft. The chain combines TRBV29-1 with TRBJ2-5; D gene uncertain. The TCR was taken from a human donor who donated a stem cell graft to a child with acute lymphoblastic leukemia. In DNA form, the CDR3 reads TGCAGCGTTGAACCCACTCAAGAGACCCAGTACTTC. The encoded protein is CSVEPTQETQYF.